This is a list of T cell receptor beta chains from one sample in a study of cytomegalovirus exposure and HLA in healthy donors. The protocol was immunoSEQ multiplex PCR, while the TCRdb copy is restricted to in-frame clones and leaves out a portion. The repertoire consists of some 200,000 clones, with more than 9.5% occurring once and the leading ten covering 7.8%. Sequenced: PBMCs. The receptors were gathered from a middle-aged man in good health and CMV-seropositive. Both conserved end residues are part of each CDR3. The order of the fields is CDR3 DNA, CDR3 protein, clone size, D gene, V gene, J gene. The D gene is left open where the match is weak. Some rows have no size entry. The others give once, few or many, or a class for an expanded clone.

DNA: TGTGCCAGCAGTTTGGCCGTGACATCGAGCTCCTACGAGCAGTACTTC
CDR3: CASSLAVTSSSYEQYF
size: few
D: NA
V: TRBV27
J: TRBJ2-7

DNA: TGTGCCAGCAGCGTAGCTACGGAAGTCAGGGCTAAAGGCGGCTACACCTTC
CDR3: CASSVATEVRAKGGYTF
size: few
D: NA
V: TRBV9
J: TRBJ1-2

DNA: TGTGCCAGCAGCGATAATGGACTCGGTGGTAAGGCTTTCTTT
CDR3: CASSDNGLGGKAFF
size: NA
D: NA
V: TRBV2
J: TRBJ1-1

DNA: TGTGCCAGCAGTTCGCTAGACGGGGGGGGGCGAGCAACCGTATTATATGGCTACACCTTC
CDR3: CASSSLDGGGRATVLYGYTF
size: NA
D: NA
V: TRBV28
J: TRBJ1-2

DNA: TGTGCCAGCAGCGCCGGACAAAGAAGCAATCAGCCCCAGCATTTT
CDR3: CASSAGQRSNQPQHF
size: NA
D: NA
V: TRBV5-8
J: TRBJ1-5

DNA: TGTGCCAGTAGTATAACGGGGAGAAGTAATGAAAAACTGTTTTTT
CDR3: CASSITGRSNEKLFF
size: NA
D: NA
V: TRBV19
J: TRBJ1-4

DNA: TGTGCCAGCAGTTTATCGGGGGGGTATGGGACTGAAGCTTTCTTT
CDR3: CASSLSGGYGTEAFF
size: NA
D: NA
V: TRBV27
J: TRBJ1-1

DNA: TGTGCCAGCAGCTTAGAGGGCCCTGGCTATGGCTACACCTTC
CDR3: CASSLEGPGYGYTF
size: few
D: NA
V: TRBV11-2
J: TRBJ1-2

DNA: TGTGCCAGCAGACTAGGACAGGGGGGAGAGACCCAGTACTTC
CDR3: CASRLGQGGETQYF
size: few
D: TRBD1
V: TRBV6-5
J: TRBJ2-5

DNA: TGCGCCAGCAGCTTGGCCAGGGGGCGCGGCACTGAAGCTTTCTTT
CDR3: CASSLARGRGTEAFF
size: few
D: TRBD1
V: TRBV5-1
J: TRBJ1-1

DNA: TGTGCCAGCAGCTTGGTGAGGGGCTCTAGCGTAAATTCACCCCTCCACTTT
CDR3: CASSLVRGSSVNSPLHF
size: NA
D: NA
V: TRBV13
J: TRBJ1-6

DNA: TGTGCCAGCAGCTCTGGACTAGCGGGGGCCTCTGGGGGAGAGACCCAGTACTTC
CDR3: CASSSGLAGASGGETQYF
size: NA
D: TRBD2
V: TRBV9
J: TRBJ2-5

DNA: TGTGCCAGCAGTTACTCGATGGGAGCTAACTATGGCTACACCTTC
CDR3: CASSYSMGANYGYTF
size: NA
D: NA
V: TRBV6-5
J: TRBJ1-2